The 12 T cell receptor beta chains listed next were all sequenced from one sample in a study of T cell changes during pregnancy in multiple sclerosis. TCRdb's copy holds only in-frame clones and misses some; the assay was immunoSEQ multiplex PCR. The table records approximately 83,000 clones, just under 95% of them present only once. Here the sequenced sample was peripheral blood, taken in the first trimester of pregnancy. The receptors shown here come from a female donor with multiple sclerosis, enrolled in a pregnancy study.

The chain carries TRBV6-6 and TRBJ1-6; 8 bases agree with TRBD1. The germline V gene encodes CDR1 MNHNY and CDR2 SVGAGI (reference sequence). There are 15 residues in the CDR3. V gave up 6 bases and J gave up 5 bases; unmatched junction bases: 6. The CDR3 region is CASRGQDRDNSPLHF. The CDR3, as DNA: TGTGCCAGCAGGGGCCAGGACAGGGATAATTCACCCCTCCACTTT.

Here the CDR3 DNA reads TGTGCCAGCTCACCGGAAAACAGGGCCACTGAAGCTTTCTTT. It yields the protein CASSPENRATEAFF. The V call is TRBV18, the J call TRBJ1-1; D may be TRBD1 (6 bases). The CDR3 is made up of 14 amino acids. V gave up 3 bases and J gave up 4 bases, with 12 bases separating them. Germline V gene data show CDR1 as KGHSH and CDR2 as LQKENI.

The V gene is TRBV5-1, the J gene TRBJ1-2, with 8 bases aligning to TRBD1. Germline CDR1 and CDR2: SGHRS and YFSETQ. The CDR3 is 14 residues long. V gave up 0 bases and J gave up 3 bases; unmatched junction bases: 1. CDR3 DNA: TGCGCCAGCAGCTTGGAACAGGGGGACTATGGCTACACCTTC. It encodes CASSLEQGDYGYTF.

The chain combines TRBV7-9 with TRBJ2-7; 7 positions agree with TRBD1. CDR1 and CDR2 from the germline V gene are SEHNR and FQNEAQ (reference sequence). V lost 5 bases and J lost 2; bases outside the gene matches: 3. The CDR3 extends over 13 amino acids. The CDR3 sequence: CASSRDSPYEQYF. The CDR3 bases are TGTGCCAGCAGCAGGGACAGCCCCTACGAGCAGTACTTC.

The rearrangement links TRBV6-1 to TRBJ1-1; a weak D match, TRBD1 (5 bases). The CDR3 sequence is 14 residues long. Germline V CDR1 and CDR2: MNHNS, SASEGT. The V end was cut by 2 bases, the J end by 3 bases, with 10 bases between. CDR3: CASSEMGGYTEAFF. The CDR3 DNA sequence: TGTGCCAGCAGTGAAATGGGGGGATACACTGAAGCTTTCTTT.

This chain's CDR3 is CSGGGADTQYF. CDR3 nucleotides: TGCAGCGGAGGGGGGGCAGATACGCAGTATTTT. The chain is built from TRBV20-1 and TRBJ2-3; possible D gene TRBD2, 7 bases. CDR3 length: 11 amino acids. CDR1 DFQATT and CDR2 SNEGSKA come from the germline V gene (reference sequence).

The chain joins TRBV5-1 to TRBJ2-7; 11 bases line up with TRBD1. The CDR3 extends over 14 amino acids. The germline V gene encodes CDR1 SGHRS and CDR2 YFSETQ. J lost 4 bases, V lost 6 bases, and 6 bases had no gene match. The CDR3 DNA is TGCGCCAGCAACCTCGGACAGGGGGCTTACGAGCAGTACTTC. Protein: CASNLGQGAYEQYF.

This CDR3 is CASRELQDIVSGNTIYF. In DNA form, the CDR3 reads TGTGCCAGCAGAGAACTGCAGGATATTGTCTCTGGAAACACCATATATTTT. This chain joins TRBV6-1 and TRBJ1-3; D is unclear. The CDR3 consists of 17 residues. Trimming took 6 bases from V and 0 from J, leaving 18 bases between them. Germline V lookup: CDR1 MNHNS, CDR2 SASEGT.

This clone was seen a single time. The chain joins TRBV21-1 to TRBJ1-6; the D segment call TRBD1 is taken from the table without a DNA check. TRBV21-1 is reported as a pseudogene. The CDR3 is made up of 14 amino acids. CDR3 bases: TGTGCCAGCAGCCACAGCTCCTATAATTCACCCCTCCACTTT. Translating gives CASSHSSYNSPLHF.

The CDR3 spells CASSPGGVSNSPLHF. The CDR3 bases are TGTGCCAGCAGCCCCGGGGGGGTTTCCAATTCACCCCTCCACTTT. The genes are TRBV7-6 and TRBJ1-6; D is possibly TRBD1 (5 bases). The germline gives CDR1 SGHVS, CDR2 FNYEAQ. The V end was cut by 5 bases, the J end by 7 bases, with 15 bases between. This CDR3 is built from 15 residues.

CDR3 in DNA: TGTGCCAGTAGTACCCCCGGACTAGCGGAAACCACAGATACGCAGTATTTT. Encoded protein: CASSTPGLAETTDTQYF. V is TRBV19 and J is TRBJ2-3, with 10 positions matching TRBD2. J was trimmed by 2 bases and V by 4 bases; bases with no gene match: 9. The length of the CDR3 is 17 residues. CDR1 and CDR2 from the germline V gene are LNHDA and SQIVND (reference sequence).

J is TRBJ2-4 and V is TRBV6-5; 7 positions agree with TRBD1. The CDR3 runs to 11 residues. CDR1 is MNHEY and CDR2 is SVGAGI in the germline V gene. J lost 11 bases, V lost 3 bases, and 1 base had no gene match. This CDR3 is CASSYGTVQYF. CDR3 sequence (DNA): TGTGCCAGCAGTTATGGGACAGTTCAGTACTTC.